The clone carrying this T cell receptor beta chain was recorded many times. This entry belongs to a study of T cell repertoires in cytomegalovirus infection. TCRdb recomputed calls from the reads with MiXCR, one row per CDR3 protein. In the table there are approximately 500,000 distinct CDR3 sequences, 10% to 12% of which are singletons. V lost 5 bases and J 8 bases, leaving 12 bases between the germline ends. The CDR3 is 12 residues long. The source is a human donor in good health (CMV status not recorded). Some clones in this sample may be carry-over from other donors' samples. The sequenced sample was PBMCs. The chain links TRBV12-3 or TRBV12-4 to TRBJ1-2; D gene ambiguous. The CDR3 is CASSPQDGGYTF. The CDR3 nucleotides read TGTGCCAGCAGTCCGCAGGATGGCGGCTACACCTTC.